The clone carrying this TCR beta chain was found a few times. This sample includes further DNA sequences coding for the same CDR3. The data stem from a study of blood T cell repertoires in COVID-19. Turning to the study itself: Acute-phase and convalescent COVID-19 samples originated in the United States, Italy and Spain. PBMCs, B-cell-depleted T cells, or T cells provided the cDNA or gDNA that made up the material.

In the authors' workflow: Cell counts per sample came from amplifying reference gene primers. TCRdb's table, derived via immunoSEQ multiplex PCR, lists solely in-frame clones and lacks some. D and trimming come from the DNA, and the V and J calls and clone size come from that table. The sample records roughly 200,000 clones, 88% being singletons. V was cut by 1 base and J by 4 bases, with 8 bases left in between. From germline, CDR1 is LGHDT and CDR2 YNNKEL (reference sequence). The CDR3 is 14 residues long. The sequenced material came from peripheral blood. This chain connects TRBV3-1 (or the pseudogene TRBV3-2) to TRBJ1-5; the D is unclear. The sequence was collected from a man aged 40-49 years with active or convalescent COVID-19. The DNA of the CDR3 is TGTGCCAGCAGCCAAGGAACGGGTAATCAGCCCCAGCATTTT. This gives the protein CASSQGTGNQPQHF.